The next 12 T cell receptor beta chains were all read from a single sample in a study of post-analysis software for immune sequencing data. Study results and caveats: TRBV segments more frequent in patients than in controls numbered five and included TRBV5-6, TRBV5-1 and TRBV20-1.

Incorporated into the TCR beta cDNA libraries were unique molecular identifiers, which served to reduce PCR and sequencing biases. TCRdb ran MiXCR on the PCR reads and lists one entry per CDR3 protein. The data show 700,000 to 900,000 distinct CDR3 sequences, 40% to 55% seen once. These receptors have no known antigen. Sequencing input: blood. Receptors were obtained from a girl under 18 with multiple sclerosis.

Here the CDR3 reads CASSLRTGRTDTQYF. CDR3 coding DNA: TGCGCCAGCAGCTTGAGGACAGGACGCACAGATACGCAGTATTTT. V gene TRBV5-1 combines with J gene TRBJ2-3, with TRBD1 matching 7 bases. With V trimmed by 1 base and J by 1 base, 3 bases remained unmatched. Germline V gene lookup returns CDR1 SGHRS and CDR2 YFSETQ. This CDR3 is 15 amino acids long.

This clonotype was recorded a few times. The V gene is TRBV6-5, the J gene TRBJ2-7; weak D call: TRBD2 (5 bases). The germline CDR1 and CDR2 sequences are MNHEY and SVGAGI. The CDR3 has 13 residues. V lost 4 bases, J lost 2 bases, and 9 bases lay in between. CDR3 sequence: CASSSRGTYEQYF. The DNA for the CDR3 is TGTGCCAGCAGTTCACGGGGTACCTACGAGCAGTACTTC.

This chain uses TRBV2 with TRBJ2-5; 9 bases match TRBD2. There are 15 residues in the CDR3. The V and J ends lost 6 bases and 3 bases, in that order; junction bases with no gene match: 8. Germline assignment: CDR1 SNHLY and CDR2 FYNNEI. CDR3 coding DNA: TGTGCCAGCAGCAAAGAGGCTAGCGGGAAAGAGACCCAGTACTTC. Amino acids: CASSKEASGKETQYF.

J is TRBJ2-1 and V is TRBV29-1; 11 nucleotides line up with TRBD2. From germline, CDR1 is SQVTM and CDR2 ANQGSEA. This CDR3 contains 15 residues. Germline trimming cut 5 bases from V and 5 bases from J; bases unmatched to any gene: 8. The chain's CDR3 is CSVTRIAGGDNEQFF. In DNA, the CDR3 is TGCAGCGTTACCCGAATAGCGGGAGGGGACAATGAGCAGTTCTTC.

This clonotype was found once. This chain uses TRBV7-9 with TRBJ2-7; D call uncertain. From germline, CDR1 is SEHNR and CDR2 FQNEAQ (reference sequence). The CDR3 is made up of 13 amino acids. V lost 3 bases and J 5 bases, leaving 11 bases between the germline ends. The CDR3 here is CASSFSSSHEQYF. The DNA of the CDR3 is TGTGCCAGCAGCTTCTCTAGTTCCCACGAGCAGTACTTC.

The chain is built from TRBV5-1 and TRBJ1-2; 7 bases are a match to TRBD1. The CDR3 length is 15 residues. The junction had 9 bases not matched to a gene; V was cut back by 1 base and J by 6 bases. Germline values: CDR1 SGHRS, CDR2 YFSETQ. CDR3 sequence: CASSLSQTGFDGYTF. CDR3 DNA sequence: TGCGCCAGCAGCTTGAGCCAGACAGGGTTTGATGGCTACACCTTC. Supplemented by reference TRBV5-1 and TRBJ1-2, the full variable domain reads KAGVTQTPRYLIKTRGQQVTLSCSPISGHRSVSWYQQTPGQGLQFLFEYFSETQRNKGNFPGRFSGRQFSNSRSEMNVSTLELGDSALYLCASSLSQTGFDGYTFGSGTRLTVV.

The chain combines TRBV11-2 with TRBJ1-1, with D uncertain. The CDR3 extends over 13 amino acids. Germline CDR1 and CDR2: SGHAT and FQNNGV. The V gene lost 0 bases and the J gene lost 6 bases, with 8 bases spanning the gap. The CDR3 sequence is CASSLDRESEAFF. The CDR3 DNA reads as TGTGCCAGCAGCTTAGATCGGGAATCTGAAGCTTTCTTT.

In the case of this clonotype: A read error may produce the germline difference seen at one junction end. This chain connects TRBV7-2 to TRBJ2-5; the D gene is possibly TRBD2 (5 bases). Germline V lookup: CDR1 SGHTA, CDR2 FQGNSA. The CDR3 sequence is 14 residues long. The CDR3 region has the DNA TGTGACAGCAGCCTCGACGGACTCCAAGAGACCCAGTACTTC. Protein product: CDSSLDGLQETQYF.

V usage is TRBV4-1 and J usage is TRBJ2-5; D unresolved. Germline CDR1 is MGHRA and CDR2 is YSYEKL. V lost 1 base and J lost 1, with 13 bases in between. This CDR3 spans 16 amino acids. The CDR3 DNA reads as TGCGCCAGCAGCCAAGCTTCACATCCGATCCAAGAGACCCAGTACTTC. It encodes CASSQASHPIQETQYF.

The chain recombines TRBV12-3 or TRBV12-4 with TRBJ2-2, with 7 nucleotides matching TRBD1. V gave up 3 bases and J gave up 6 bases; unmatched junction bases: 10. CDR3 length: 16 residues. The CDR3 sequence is CASSFYRWQGAGELFF. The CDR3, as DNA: TGTGCCAGCAGTTTTTATCGGTGGCAGGGGGCCGGGGAGCTGTTTTTT.

CDR3 in amino acids: CASSLLGARNTGELFF. For the CDR3, the DNA is TGTGCCAGCAGCCTCCTAGGGGCAAGAAACACCGGGGAGCTGTTTTTT. This chain connects TRBV14 to TRBJ2-2; TRBD1 is a possible D gene (5 bases). Germline loops: CDR1 SGHDN, CDR2 FVKESK. The CDR3 totals 16 residues. Trimming took 4 bases from V and 2 from J, leaving 14 bases between them. Variable domain in full (rest from reference TRBV14 and TRBJ2-2): EAGVTQFPSHSVIEKGQTVTLRCDPISGHDNLYWYRRVMGKEIKFLLHFVKESKQDESGMPNNRFLAERTGGTYSTLKVQPAELEDSGVYFCASSLLGARNTGELFFGEGSRLTVL.

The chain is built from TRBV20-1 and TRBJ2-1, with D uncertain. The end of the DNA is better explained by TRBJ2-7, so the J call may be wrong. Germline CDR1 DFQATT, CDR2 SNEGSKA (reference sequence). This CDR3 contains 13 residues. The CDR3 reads CSEAGDGYNEQYF. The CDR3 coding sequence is TGCAGCGAGGCCGGAGATGGCTACAATGAGCAGTACTTC.